Below are 8 T cell receptor beta chains sequenced from a single sample in a study of OX40 agonist ivuxolimab in advanced cancers. The library was produced with the immunoSEQ multiplex PCR assay. Sourced from immuneACCESS, this table was stored by TCRdb with only in-frame sequences that have V and J called. A share of the clones is absent; for the studies checked, an unresolved V gene accounts for under half, and the remainder has no known explanation. Counted in this sample were 100,000 to 120,000 clones; over 85% of them appeared once. Together, the top ten hold around 0.27% of the sample. Sample: CD4+ or CD8+ T cells sorted from blood, taken in a trial of the OX40 agonist ivuxolimab. The receptors here all came from an adult with an advanced solid tumor such as melanoma, head and neck, liver or kidney cancer.

The CDR3 coding sequence is TGCAGCGTCGCAAGCGGGACAGGGGACTATGGCTACACCTTC. Its translation is CSVASGTGDYGYTF. This chain joins TRBV29-1 and TRBJ1-2; the match to TRBD1 covers 10 bases. CDR1 SQVTM and CDR2 ANQGSEA come from the germline V gene. V trimming: 6 bases; J trimming: 3 bases; junction bases outside the gene matches: 7. CDR3 length: 14 residues.

This clone was found once. V gene TRBV7-2 combines with J gene TRBJ1-1, with D uncertain. V lost 5 bases and J lost 3, with 10 bases in between. Germline loops: CDR1 SGHTA, CDR2 FQGNSA. The CDR3 has 13 amino acids. In DNA form, the CDR3 reads TGTGCCAGCAGCGTGAACTCATACACTGAAGCTTTCTTT. This sequence encodes CASSVNSYTEAFF.

The chain recombines TRBV10-3 with TRBJ2-5, with TRBD2 identical over 10 bases. This CDR3 has 14 residues. From germline, CDR1 is ENHRY and CDR2 SYGVKD. The V and J ends lost 11 bases and 1 base, in that order; junction bases with no gene match: 7. The CDR3 here is CAAGSGGAQETQYF. In DNA, the CDR3 is TGTGCCGCGGGGAGCGGGGGGGCCCAAGAGACCCAGTACTTC.

The chain is built from TRBV5-4 and TRBJ1-1; TRBD1 is a possible D gene (5 bases). V dropped 0 bases and J dropped 4 bases, with 10 bases sitting between them. Germline CDR1 SGHNT, CDR2 YYREEE (reference sequence). The CDR3 contains 14 residues. The CDR3 DNA is TGTGCCAGCAGCTTGGAGAGGGGAAGCACTGAAGCTTTCTTT. Translation gives CASSLERGSTEAFF.

The gene calls are TRBV6-1 and TRBJ2-3; a possible D gene is TRBD2 (6 bases). Germline V CDR1 and CDR2: MNHNS, SASEGT. The V gene lost 4 bases and the J gene lost 4 bases, with 15 bases spanning the gap. The CDR3 spans 15 residues. The CDR3 reads CASSATAGGADTQYF. The CDR3 bases are TGTGCCAGCAGTGCAACCGCAGGAGGGGCAGATACGCAGTATTTT.

This clone was detected only a few times. The V and J genes are TRBV15 and TRBJ2-3; D is unclear. Germline-derived CDR1 and CDR2 are LNHNV and YYDKDF (reference sequence). The CDR3 is 16 residues long. V was cut by 0 bases and J by 0 bases, with 10 bases left in between. CDR3 nucleotides: TGTGCCACCAGCAGAGATATTTGGAGTAGCACAGATACGCAGTATTTT. This sequence encodes CATSRDIWSSTDTQYF. The whole variable domain, filled in from reference TRBV15 and TRBJ2-3, reads DAMVIQNPRYQVTQFGKPVTLSCSQTLNHNVMYWYQQKSSQAPKLLFHYYDKDFNNEADTPDNFQSRRPNTSFCFLDIRSPGLGDTAMYLCATSRDIWSSTDTQYFGPGTRLTVL.

The chain uses TRBV2 and TRBJ2-3; D ambiguous. The V gene's germline CDR1 is SNHLY and CDR2 FYNNEI. Trimming pared 4 bases from V and 4 bases from J, leaving 15 bases between. The CDR3 is 15 amino acids. The CDR3 loop reads CASSVTRVSSDTQYF. The DNA for the CDR3 is TGTGCCAGCAGTGTGACCCGCGTGTCGTCAGATACGCAGTATTTT.

The chain joins TRBV7-9 to TRBJ2-5; D not resolved. There are 15 residues in the CDR3. Trimming left V 5 bases short and J 1 base short, with 14 bases between. Germline assignment: CDR1 SEHNR and CDR2 FQNEAQ (reference sequence). The CDR3 sequence: CASSGLTDVQETQYF. CDR3 DNA: TGTGCCAGCAGCGGCCTAACGGACGTCCAAGAGACCCAGTACTTC.